Following are 28 T cell receptor beta chains from one sample sequenced in a study of CD8+CD57+ T cells in acquired aplastic anemia. Profiles of TCR beta VDJ and CDR3 were generated from a genomic DNA template. MiXCR, applied by TCRdb to the reads, yields one record per CDR3 protein. The data contain about 220,000 distinct CDR3 sequences, approximately 35% of them singletons. Input material: sorted CD4+, CD8+, or CD8+CD57+ T cells (not recorded which) from PBMCs. These receptors came from a human donor in good health, serving as a control.

The V call is TRBV9, the J call TRBJ1-6; no definite D call. Per germline, CDR1 SGDLS and CDR2 YYNGEE. The CDR3 has 13 amino acids. The V end was cut by 5 bases, the J end by 8 bases, with 11 bases between. Written as DNA, the CDR3 is TGTGCCAGCAGTGACCAAGGTGATTCACCCCTCCACTTT. Encoded protein: CASSDQGDSPLHF.

V is TRBV20-1 and J is TRBJ2-3; D is unclear. The CDR3 runs to 16 residues. V was trimmed by 0 bases and J by 0 bases, leaving 13 bases between them. CDR1 and CDR2 from the germline V gene are DFQATT and SNEGSKA (reference sequence). CDR3 sequence: CSARDRLISSTDTQYF. The CDR3 DNA reads TGCAGTGCTAGAGATAGGCTCATCTCTAGCACAGATACGCAGTATTTT.

V gene TRBV11-3 combines with J gene TRBJ1-1; D call uncertain. Germline CDR1 is SGHNT and CDR2 is YENEEA. V was pared by 5 bases and J by 1 base, with 11 bases between. This CDR3 comprises 14 residues. The CDR3 sequence: CASSQDGPNTEAFF. Written as DNA, the CDR3 is TGTGCCAGCAGCCAGGACGGACCGAACACTGAAGCTTTCTTT.

Ten or more counts support this clonotype. The chain combines TRBV5-1 with TRBJ1-2, with D possibly being TRBD1 (6 bases). This CDR3 is built from 13 residues. Trimming pared 2 bases from V and 4 bases from J, leaving 9 bases between. Germline values: CDR1 SGHRS, CDR2 YFSETQ. The CDR3: CASSFGDTYGYTF. CDR3 coding DNA: TGCGCCAGCAGCTTTGGGGACACCTATGGCTACACCTTC.

The V call is TRBV19, the J call TRBJ2-7; D is unclear. V shed 8 bases and J shed 5 bases, with 16 bases lying between them. The CDR3 covers 13 residues. Per germline, CDR1 LNHDA and CDR2 SQIVND (reference sequence). In DNA, the CDR3 is TGTGCCAGTGCGACATCCGACGCGGACGAGCAGTACTTC. As protein: CASATSDADEQYF.

This clonotype was detected a few times. V is TRBV5-1 and J is TRBJ2-5, with 13 bases fitting TRBD2. Trimming removed 0 bases from V and 1 base from J; junction bases left unmatched: 6. In germline, CDR1 is SGHRS, CDR2 YFSETQ. The CDR3 runs 18 residues. CDR3: CASSLVILAGGPQETQYF. The CDR3 DNA sequence: TGCGCCAGCAGCTTGGTAATACTAGCGGGAGGGCCCCAAGAGACCCAGTACTTC.

This clonotype showed up just a few times. As DNA, the CDR3 is TGTGCCAGCAGCCGTGCAGGGTTTAGGACAGATACGCAGTATTTT. Translating it yields CASSRAGFRTDTQYF. V and J are TRBV27 and TRBJ2-3, with a weak D call TRBD1 (5 bases). The CDR3 sequence is 15 residues long. Germline V gene data show CDR1 as MNHEY and CDR2 as SMNVEV (reference sequence). Trimming removed 6 bases at V and 3 bases at J, with 16 bases between.

CDR3 sequence (DNA): TGTGCCAGCAGCCCGACGGGGACTAGACGAGGCACTGAAGCTTTCTTT. Protein sequence: CASSPTGTRRGTEAFF. The chain employs TRBV4-2 and TRBJ1-1; D might be TRBD1 (5 bases). Germline-derived CDR1 and CDR2 are LGHNA and YNFKEQ. The CDR3 has 16 amino acids. V shed 4 bases and J shed 4 bases, with 19 bases lying between them.

The rearrangement links TRBV10-3 to TRBJ2-7; D gene unclear. Trimming took off 2 bases at V and 6 bases at J, with 11 bases between the two ends. Looked up from germline, CDR1 is ENHRY and CDR2 is SYGVKD. The CDR3 spans 13 residues. CDR3 DNA: TGTGCCATCAGTGAGATAGTAGGGCGCGAGCAGTACTTC. Translating it yields CAISEIVGREQYF.

In the case of this clonotype: Because the CDR3 is missing its conserved closing phenylalanine or tryptophan, this is likely a read error. The chain recombines TRBV12-5 with TRBJ1-5; D remains ambiguous. This CDR3 contains 13 residues. Germline CDR1 is LGHNT and CDR2 is FRNRAP. V dropped 1 base and J dropped 3 bases, with 4 bases sitting between them. Here the CDR3 DNA reads TGTGCTAGTGGTTTGGGTCCCAATCAGCCCCAGCATTCT. It encodes CASGLGPNQPQHS.

As for this clonotype: A read error may be the cause here, since a much bigger clone is one base away. The rearrangement uses TRBV20-1 and TRBJ1-1; D is possibly TRBD1 (5 bases). CDR1 DFQATT and CDR2 SNEGSKA come from the germline V gene (reference sequence). The CDR3 contains 14 residues. DNA for the CDR3: TGCAGTGCTAGTGGAGGGGCAGTGAACACTGAAGCTTCCTTT. Its protein product is CSASGGAVNTEASF.

In the case of this clonotype: Mismatch with germline at one junction end may stem from a read error. As DNA, the CDR3 is TGTGCCAGCAGCTTGAATAGCAGTCAGCCCCAGCATTTT. This gives the protein CASSLNSSQPQHF. The V gene is TRBV5-5, the J gene TRBJ1-5, with D hard to call. Germline V gene lookup returns CDR1 SGHKS and CDR2 YYEKEE (reference sequence). CDR3 length equals 13 residues.

Worth noting for this clonotype: Given a far larger clone just one base away, this is likely a sequencing read error. The chain has TRBV20-1 and TRBJ1-1; D possibly corresponds to TRBD1 (6 bases). Germline V CDR1 and CDR2: DFQATT, SNEGSKA (reference sequence). The CDR3 is 11 residues long. Written as DNA, the CDR3 is TGCAATGCTAGAGAGGACAGTGAAGCTTTCTTT. This codes for CNAREDSEAFF.

This clonotype was detected ten times or more. The rearrangement links TRBV6-1 to TRBJ1-2; unclear D gene. The CDR3 contains 15 residues. Deletions cut 5 bases from V and 1 base from J, with 14 bases between. Germline lookup yields CDR1 MNHNS and CDR2 SASEGT. The CDR3 spells CASSPRRAGNYGYTF. CDR3 sequence (DNA): TGTGCCAGCAGTCCCCGGCGGGCGGGTAACTATGGCTACACCTTC.

This rearrangement joins TRBV20-1 to TRBJ1-5; D may be TRBD1 (5 bases). This CDR3 comprises 14 residues. V shed 6 bases and J shed 7 bases, with 19 bases lying between them. Per the germline V gene, CDR1 is DFQATT and CDR2 is SNEGSKA (reference sequence). CDR3 protein: CSAEGGGVGQPQHF. In DNA, the CDR3 is TGCAGTGCCGAGGGTGGAGGGGTTGGGCAGCCCCAGCATTTT.

This clonotype has ten or more counts. The CDR3 nucleotides are TGTGCCAGCAGGTCTCCCTTCCGAAGCTCCTACAATGAGCAGTTCTTC. Its translation: CASRSPFRSSYNEQFF. V is TRBV11-2 and J is TRBJ2-1; D remains unclear. Germline V gene data show CDR1 as SGHAT and CDR2 as FQNNGV. The CDR3 has 16 residues. The V and J ends lost 6 bases and 0 bases respectively, with 15 bases between them.

On this clonotype itself: Since a much larger clone is just one base distant, this may be a read error. The chain uses TRBV27 and TRBJ2-7; the match to TRBD1 covers 11 bases. V shed 6 bases, J shed 3 bases, and the junction held 4 bases outside the gene matches. Germline CDR1 MNHEY, CDR2 SMNVEV (reference sequence). This CDR3 region has 14 residues. CDR3 sequence reads: CASRGTGGRYEQYF. The DNA for the CDR3 is TGTGCCAGCAGAGGGACAGGGGGACGCTACGAGCAGTACTTC.

Here the CDR3 reads CATSDNIAGYNEQFF. CDR3 sequence (DNA): TGTGCCACCAGTGATAACATAGCGGGATACAATGAGCAGTTCTTC. The chain couples TRBV24-1 to TRBJ2-1; TRBD2 matches 8 bases. V lost 3 bases and J lost 4; bases outside the gene matches: 4. From germline, CDR1 is KGHDR and CDR2 SFDVKD. This CDR3 comprises 15 residues.

The chain carries TRBV16 and TRBJ2-2; D is perhaps TRBD1 (6 bases). The CDR3 runs 18 residues. Looked up from germline, CDR1 is KGHSY and CDR2 is FQNENV. Trimming cost V 0 bases and J 0 bases, with 14 bases left between them. The CDR3 sequence: CASSQSIFKGANTGELFF. Here the CDR3 DNA reads TGTGCCAGCAGCCAATCGATTTTCAAGGGGGCGAACACCGGGGAGCTGTTTTTT. Using reference TRBV16 and TRBJ2-2 for the parts outside the CDR3, the full variable domain is GEEVAQTPKHLVRGEGQKAKLYCAPIKGHSYVFWYQQVLKNEFKFLISFQNENVFDETGMPKERFSAKCLPNSPCSLEIQATKLEDSAVYFCASSQSIFKGANTGELFFGEGSRLTVL.

This chain connects TRBV19 to TRBJ1-2; weak D call: TRBD1 (5 bases). The V gene lost 6 bases and the J gene lost 7 bases, with 12 bases spanning the gap. The CDR3 loop spans 12 amino acids. The germline CDR1 and CDR2 sequences are LNHDA and SQIVND (reference sequence). DNA for the CDR3: TGTGCCAGTAGCACGCTCCAGGGTGGCTACACCTTC. Its translation: CASSTLQGGYTF.

This clonotype was detected only once. V gene TRBV3-1 combines with J gene TRBJ2-7; D is ambiguous. Trimming took off 4 bases at V and 4 bases at J, with 17 bases between the two ends. Germline V gene data show CDR1 as LGHDT and CDR2 as YNNKEL (reference sequence). This CDR3 has 15 amino acids. The CDR3 loop is CASSRGPNVGYEQYF. In DNA form, the CDR3 reads TGTGCCAGCAGCCGTGGGCCTAACGTGGGATACGAGCAGTACTTC.

The CDR3 DNA follows: TGTGCCAGCAGCGTCGGACAGGGGGCCGATGGCTACACCTTC. Its protein is CASSVGQGADGYTF. The chain recombines TRBV13 with TRBJ1-2; 11 bases line up with TRBD1. This CDR3 has 14 amino acids. CDR1 PRHDT and CDR2 FYEKMQ come from the germline V gene (reference sequence). Trimming at V came to 5 bases and at J to 6 bases, leaving 5 bases not matched to a gene.

The table lists this clonotype with many counts. This sequence joins TRBV19 and TRBJ1-1; D call uncertain. The germline V gene encodes CDR1 LNHDA and CDR2 SQIVND (reference sequence). The CDR3 loop spans 13 amino acids. The V end lost 5 bases, the J end lost 6 bases, and 13 bases lay between the germline ends. CDR3 sequence (DNA): TGTGCCAGTAGTCCGGGAGCGACTTCTGAAGCTTTCTTT. Translation: CASSPGATSEAFF.

Only a few counts were recorded for this clonotype. This chain links TRBV12-3 or TRBV12-4 with TRBJ1-1; D might be TRBD1 (6 bases). V was pared by 2 bases and J by 3 bases, with 13 bases between. This CDR3 has 15 amino acids. This CDR3 is CASSLLAGADTEAFF. The CDR3 nucleotides read TGTGCCAGCAGTTTACTCGCGGGGGCGGACACTGAAGCTTTCTTT.

Here the CDR3 DNA reads TGTGCCAGCAGTTATACGGGACTCTATGGCTACACCTTC. Amino acid sequence: CASSYTGLYGYTF. This sequence joins TRBV12-3 or TRBV12-4 and TRBJ1-2; a possible D gene is TRBD1 (5 bases). The CDR3 is made up of 13 amino acids. Between the trimmed V and J ends, which lost 4 bases and 4 bases, there was a span of 10 bases.

This clonotype showed up many times. The V and J genes are TRBV20-1 and TRBJ1-1; TRBD1 agrees at 10 bases. The CDR3 totals 13 residues. V was pared by 5 bases and J by 4 bases, with 4 bases of the junction left unmatched. Germline CDR1 reads DFQATT; CDR2 reads SNEGSKA (reference sequence). The CDR3 sequence: CSAAGQGITEAFF. CDR3 sequence (DNA): TGCAGTGCTGCGGGACAGGGGATCACTGAAGCTTTCTTT.

In its sample, this clonotype was seen many times. The chain couples TRBV12-3 or TRBV12-4 to TRBJ1-1, with D maybe TRBD1 (6 bases). The CDR3 spans 14 residues. V was clipped by 4 bases and J by 1 base, with 10 bases between them. The CDR3, as DNA: TGTGCCAGCAGTTCTGACAGGCGGAACACTGAAGCTTTCTTT. As protein: CASSSDRRNTEAFF.

In this sample, this clonotype turned up a few times. The chain employs TRBV5-6 and TRBJ1-2; 7 bases line up with TRBD1. Germline V gives CDR1 SGHDT, CDR2 YYEEEE. V lost 0 bases to trimming and J lost 8 bases; unmatched junction nucleotides: 7. The CDR3 loop spans 14 amino acids. Here the CDR3 reads CASSLDRGSGGYTF. The CDR3 coding sequence is TGTGCCAGCAGCTTGGACAGGGGTAGCGGCGGCTACACCTTC.